Shown below are 5 T cell receptor beta chains from a single sample sequenced in a study of cytotoxic CD8 clonotypes in ibrutinib-treated CLL. TCRdb's copy holds only in-frame clones and misses some; the assay was immunoSEQ multiplex PCR. The sample lists tens of thousands of clones; roughly 77% were seen once. The sample here was PBMCs, taken after 12 months of ibrutinib treatment. All receptors come from a human donor with chronic lymphocytic leukemia.

This sequence joins TRBV28 and TRBJ2-4; TRBD1 matches at 9 bases. The ends lost 6 bases at V and 1 base at J; junction bases unmatched: 10. This CDR3 is built from 17 residues. The germline V gene has CDR1 MDHEN and CDR2 SYDVKM. CDR3 sequence: CASSPGGTGTAKNIQYF. Here the CDR3 DNA reads TGTGCCAGCAGCCCAGGGGGGACAGGGACGGCCAAAAACATTCAGTACTTC.

On this clone: The junction departs from germline at one end; a sequencing error may be responsible. The V and J genes are TRBV5-1 and TRBJ2-1; 10 nucleotides match TRBD2. Germline V gene sequence: CDR1 SGHRS, CDR2 YFSETQ. CDR3 length: 16 amino acids. CDR3 bases: TGTGCCAGCAGTTCCCTACTAGCGGGATGGAAAGATGAGCAGTTCTTC. This gives the protein CASSSLLAGWKDEQFF.

The chain joins TRBV5-4 to TRBJ2-5; TRBD2 agrees at 15 bases. The germline V gene has CDR1 SGHNT and CDR2 YYREEE (reference sequence). The V gene end was trimmed by 0 bases and the J gene end by 2 bases; junction bases not matched to a gene: 11. The CDR3 has 20 amino acids. CDR3 region: CASSLAPGLAGGPDQETQYF. The CDR3 bases are TGTGCCAGCAGCTTGGCCCCGGGACTAGCGGGAGGCCCCGATCAAGAGACCCAGTACTTC.

The CDR3 DNA follows: TGTGCCAGCGTTTACGAGCAGTACTTC. This gives the protein CASVYEQYF. The chain employs TRBV6-1 and TRBJ2-7; D call uncertain. With 8 bases removed from V and 4 bases from J, the gap between germline ends came to 3 bases. The germline V gene has CDR1 MNHNS and CDR2 SASEGT. The CDR3 extends over 9 amino acids.

This clone was detected only a few times. This CDR3 is CASAGQGGSGANVLTF. In nucleotides, the CDR3 is TGTGCCAGCGCCGGACAGGGGGGGTCTGGGGCCAACGTCCTGACTTTC. The genes are TRBV25-1 and TRBJ2-6; 10 nucleotides agree with TRBD1. J was trimmed by 1 base and V by 8 bases; bases with no gene match: 5. Per germline, CDR1 MGHDK and CDR2 SYGVNS. The CDR3 is 16 residues long.